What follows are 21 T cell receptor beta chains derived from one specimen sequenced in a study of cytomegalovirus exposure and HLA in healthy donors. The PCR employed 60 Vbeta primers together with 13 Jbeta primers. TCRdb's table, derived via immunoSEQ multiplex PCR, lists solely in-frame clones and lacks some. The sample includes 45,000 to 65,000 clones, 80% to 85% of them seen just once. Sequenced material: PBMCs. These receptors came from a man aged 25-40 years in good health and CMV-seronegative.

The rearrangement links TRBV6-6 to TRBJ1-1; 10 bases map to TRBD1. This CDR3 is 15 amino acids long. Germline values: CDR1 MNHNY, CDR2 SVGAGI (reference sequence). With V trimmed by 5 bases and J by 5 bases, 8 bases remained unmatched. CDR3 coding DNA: TGTGCCAGCAGTGACCCGGGACAGGGGAGAACTGAAGCTTTCTTT. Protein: CASSDPGQGRTEAFF.

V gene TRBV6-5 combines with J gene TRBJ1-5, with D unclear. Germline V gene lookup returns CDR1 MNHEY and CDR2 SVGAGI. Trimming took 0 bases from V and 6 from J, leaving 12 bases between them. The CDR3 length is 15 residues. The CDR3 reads CASSYSALGVQPQHF. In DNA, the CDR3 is TGTGCCAGCAGTTACTCCGCACTCGGGGTTCAGCCCCAGCATTTT.

The CDR3 here is CASSFWSGETQYF. The CDR3 nucleotides are TGTGCCAGCAGCTTTTGGTCGGGTGAGACCCAGTACTTC. The chain has TRBV5-4 and TRBJ2-5, with unresolved D. CDR1 is SGHNT, CDR2 YYREEE, per germline (reference sequence). With 2 bases removed from V and 5 bases from J, the gap between germline ends came to 10 bases. The CDR3 has 13 residues. The full variable domain, rest sourced from reference TRBV5-4 and TRBJ2-5, is ETGVTQSPTHLIKTRGQQVTLRCSSQSGHNTVSWYQQALGQGPQFIFQYYREEENGRGNFPPRFSGLQFPNYSSELNVNALELDDSALYLCASSFWSGETQYFGPGTRLLVL.

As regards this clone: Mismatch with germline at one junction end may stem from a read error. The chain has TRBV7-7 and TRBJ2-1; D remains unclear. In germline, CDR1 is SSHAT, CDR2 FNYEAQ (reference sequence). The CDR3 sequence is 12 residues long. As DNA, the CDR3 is TGTGCTAGCAGCTTCACCTACAATGAGCAGTTCTTC. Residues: CASSFTYNEQFF.

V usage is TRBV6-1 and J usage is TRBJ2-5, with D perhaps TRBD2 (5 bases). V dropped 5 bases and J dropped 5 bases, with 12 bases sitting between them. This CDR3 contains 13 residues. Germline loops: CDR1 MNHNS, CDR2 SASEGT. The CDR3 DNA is TGTGCCAGCAGTTTCCGGGGTCGGGAGACCCAGTACTTC. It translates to CASSFRGRETQYF.

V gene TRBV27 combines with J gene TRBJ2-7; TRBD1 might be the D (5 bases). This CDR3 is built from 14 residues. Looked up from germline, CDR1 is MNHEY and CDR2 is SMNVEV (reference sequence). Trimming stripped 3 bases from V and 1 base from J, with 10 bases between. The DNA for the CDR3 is TGTGCCAGCAGTTTCTATAAGGGGTCCTACGAGCAGTACTTC. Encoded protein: CASSFYKGSYEQYF.

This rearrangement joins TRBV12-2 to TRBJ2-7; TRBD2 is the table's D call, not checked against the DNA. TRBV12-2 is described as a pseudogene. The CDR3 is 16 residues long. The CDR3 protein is CASRLEHSGSGSEQYF. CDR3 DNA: TGTGCAAGTCGCTTAGAGCATAGCGGGAGCGGTTCCGAGCAGTACTTC.

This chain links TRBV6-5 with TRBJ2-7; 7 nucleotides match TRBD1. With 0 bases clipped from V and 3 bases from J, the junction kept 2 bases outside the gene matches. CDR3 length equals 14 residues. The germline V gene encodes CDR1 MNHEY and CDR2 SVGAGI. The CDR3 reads CASSYSTGLYEQYF. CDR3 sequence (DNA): TGTGCCAGCAGTTACTCGACAGGGCTCTACGAGCAGTACTTC.

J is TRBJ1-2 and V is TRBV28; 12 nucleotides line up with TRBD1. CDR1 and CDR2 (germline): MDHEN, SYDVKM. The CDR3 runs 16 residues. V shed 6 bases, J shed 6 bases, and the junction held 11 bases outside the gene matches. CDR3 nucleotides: TGTGCCAGCAGCCCTCCGCCGGGACAGGGGGCTAATGGCTACACCTTC. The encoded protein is CASSPPPGQGANGYTF.

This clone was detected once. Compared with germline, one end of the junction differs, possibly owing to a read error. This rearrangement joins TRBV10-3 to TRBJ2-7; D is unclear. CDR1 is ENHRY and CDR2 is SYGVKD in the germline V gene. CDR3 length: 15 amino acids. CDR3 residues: CAIGESAASTYEQYF. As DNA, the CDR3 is TGTGCCATCGGTGAGTCGGCGGCTAGTACCTACGAGCAGTACTTC.

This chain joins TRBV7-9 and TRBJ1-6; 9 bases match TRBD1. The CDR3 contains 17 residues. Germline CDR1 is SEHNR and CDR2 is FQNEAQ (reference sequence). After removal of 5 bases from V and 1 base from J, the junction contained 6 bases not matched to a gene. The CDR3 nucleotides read TGTGCCAGCAGCAGAGACAGGGGGACATCCTATAATTCACCCCTCCACTTT. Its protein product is CASSRDRGTSYNSPLHF.

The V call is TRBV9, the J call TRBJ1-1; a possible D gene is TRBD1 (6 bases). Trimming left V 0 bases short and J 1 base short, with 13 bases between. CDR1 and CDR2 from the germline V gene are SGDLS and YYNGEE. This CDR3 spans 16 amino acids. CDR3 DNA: TGTGCCAGCAGCGTAGTTGAGCAGACAGGGAACACTGAAGCTTTCTTT. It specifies CASSVVEQTGNTEAFF.

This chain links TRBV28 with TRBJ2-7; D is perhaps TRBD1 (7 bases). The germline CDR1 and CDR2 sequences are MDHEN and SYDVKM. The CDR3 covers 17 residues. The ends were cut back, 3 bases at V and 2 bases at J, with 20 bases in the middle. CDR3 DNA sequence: TGTGCCAGCAGTTTCTTGTCCGGAGGGGGCAGACCCTACGAGCAGTACTTC. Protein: CASSFLSGGGRPYEQYF.

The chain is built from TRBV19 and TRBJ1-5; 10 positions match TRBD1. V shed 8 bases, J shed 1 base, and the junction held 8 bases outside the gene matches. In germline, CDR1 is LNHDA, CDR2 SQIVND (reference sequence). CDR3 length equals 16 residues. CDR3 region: CASHRDRGGSNQPQHF. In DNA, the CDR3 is TGTGCCAGTCACCGGGACAGGGGTGGCAGCAATCAGCCCCAGCATTTT.

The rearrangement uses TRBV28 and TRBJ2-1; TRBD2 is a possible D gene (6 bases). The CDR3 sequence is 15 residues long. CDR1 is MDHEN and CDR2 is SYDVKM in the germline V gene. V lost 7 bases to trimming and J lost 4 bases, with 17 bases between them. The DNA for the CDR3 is TGTGCCAGCATCTCAGCGGACTATAGATACAATGAGCAGTTCTTC. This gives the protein CASISADYRYNEQFF.

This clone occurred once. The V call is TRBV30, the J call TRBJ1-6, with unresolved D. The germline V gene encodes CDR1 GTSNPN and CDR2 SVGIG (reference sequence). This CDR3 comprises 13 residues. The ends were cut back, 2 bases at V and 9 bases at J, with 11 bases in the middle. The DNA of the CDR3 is TGTGCCTGGAGTAACCGAAGAGGTTCACCCCTCCACTTT. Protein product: CAWSNRRGSPLHF.

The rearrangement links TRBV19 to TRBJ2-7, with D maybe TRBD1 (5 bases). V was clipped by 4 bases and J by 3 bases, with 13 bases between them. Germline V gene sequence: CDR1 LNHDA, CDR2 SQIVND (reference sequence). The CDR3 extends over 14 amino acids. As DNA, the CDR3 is TGTGCCAGTAGTAGCGCGGCAGGGCTCTACGAGCAGTACTTC. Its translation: CASSSAAGLYEQYF. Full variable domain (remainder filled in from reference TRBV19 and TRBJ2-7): DGGITQSPKYLFRKEGQNVTLSCEQNLNHDAMYWYRQDPGQGLRLIYYSQIVNDFQKGDIAEGYSVSREKKESFPLTVTSAQKNPTAFYLCASSSAAGLYEQYFGPGTRLTVT.

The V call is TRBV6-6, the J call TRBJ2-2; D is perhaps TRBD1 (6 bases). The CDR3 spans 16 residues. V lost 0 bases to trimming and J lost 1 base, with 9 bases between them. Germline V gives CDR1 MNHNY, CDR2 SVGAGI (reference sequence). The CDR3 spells CASSYSTGQNTGELFF. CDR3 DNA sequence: TGTGCCAGCAGTTACTCGACGGGACAGAACACCGGGGAGCTGTTTTTT.

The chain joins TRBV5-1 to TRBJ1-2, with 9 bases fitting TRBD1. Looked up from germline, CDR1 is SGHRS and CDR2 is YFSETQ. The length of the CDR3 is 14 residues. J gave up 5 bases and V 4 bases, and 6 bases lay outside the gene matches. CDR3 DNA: TGCGCCAGCAGCCAGACAGGGGGGATATATGGCTACACCTTC. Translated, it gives CASSQTGGIYGYTF.

In DNA, the CDR3 is TGTGCCAGCTCACCACCATCGAGCTACAATGAGCAGTTCTTC. It yields the protein CASSPPSSYNEQFF. The chain links TRBV18 to TRBJ2-1; D is uncertain. The germline V gene encodes CDR1 KGHSH and CDR2 LQKENI. Deletions cut 0 bases from V and 3 bases from J, with 6 bases between. The CDR3 length is 14 residues.

The CDR3 DNA sequence: TGTGCCAGCAGTTTAGGAGCGGGAGGACGAAATGAGCAGTTCTTC. Protein sequence: CASSLGAGGRNEQFF. The chain couples TRBV28 to TRBJ2-1; 9 bases are shared with TRBD2. The CDR3 is 15 residues long. The germline V gene encodes CDR1 MDHEN and CDR2 SYDVKM. The ends lost 2 bases at V and 7 bases at J; junction bases unmatched: 6.